This T cell receptor beta chain is from a study of technical replicates of blood from several donors. V lost 4 bases, J lost 5 bases, and 10 bases stayed unmatched. The CDR3 has 15 residues. The germline gives CDR1 SGHAT, CDR2 FQNNGV. Profiling relied on immunoSEQ multiplex PCR, and the TCRdb table lists in-frame clones only, not all of them. The profile shows approximately 88,000 clones, about 94% of them singletons. This clonotype was obtained from a human donor in good health. Specimen: T cells isolated from PBMCs. The chain couples TRBV11-2 to TRBJ1-1; 7 nucleotides align to TRBD1. The CDR3 bases are TGTGCCAGCAGCTCAATTGGGACAGTGGTAACTGAAGCTTTCTTT. It yields the protein CASSSIGTVVTEAFF.